This T cell receptor beta chain was retrieved from a study of blood T cell repertoires in COVID-19. Looking at the study overall: Italy, Spain and the United States were the sources of the convalescent and acute COVID-19 samples.

This table comes from immunoSEQ multiplex PCR, and its TCRdb copy is limited to in-frame clones, with some not included. The sample consists of 7,000 to 10,000 clones, around nine tenths of them appearing once. Germline trimming cut 6 bases from V and 7 bases from J; bases unmatched to any gene: 12. Germline CDR1 reads SGHRS; CDR2 reads YFSETQ. The CDR3 consists of 15 residues. The rearrangement links TRBV5-1 to TRBJ2-1, with TRBD2 matching 8 bases. The TCR was taken from a woman in her forties or fifties with active or convalescent COVID-19. Sequencing was carried out using peripheral blood. In DNA, the CDR3 is TGCGCCAGCAAGGGAGCGGGAGAAATAAGGAATGAGCAGTTCTTC. It yields the protein CASKGAGEIRNEQFF.